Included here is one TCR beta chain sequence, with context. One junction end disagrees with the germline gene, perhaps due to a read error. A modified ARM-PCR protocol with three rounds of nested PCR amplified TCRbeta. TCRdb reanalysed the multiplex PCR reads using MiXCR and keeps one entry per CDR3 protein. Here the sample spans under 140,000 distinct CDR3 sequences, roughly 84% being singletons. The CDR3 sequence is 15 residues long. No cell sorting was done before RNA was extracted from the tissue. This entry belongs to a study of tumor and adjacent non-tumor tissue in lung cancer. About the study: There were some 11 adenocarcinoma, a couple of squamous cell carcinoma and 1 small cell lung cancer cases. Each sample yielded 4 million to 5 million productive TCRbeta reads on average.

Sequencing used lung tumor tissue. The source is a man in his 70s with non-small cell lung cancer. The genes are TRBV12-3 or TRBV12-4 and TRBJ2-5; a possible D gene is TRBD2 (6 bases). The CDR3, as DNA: TGTGCCAGGAGCGGGCCACCGGGAGTGGTGGAGACCCACTGCTTC. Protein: CARSGPPGVVETHCF.